These 21 T cell receptor beta chains share one sample of origin, sequenced in a study of neurological immune-mediated disorders. TCRdb called the 5' RACE reads again in MiXCR, with one record for every CDR3 protein. The sample records roughly 43,000 distinct CDR3 sequences, about 1.8% being singletons. Sequenced material: PBMCs. These receptors were collected from a middle-aged woman with multiple sclerosis.

At least ten counts were recorded for this clonotype. The CDR3 spells CASSPDRGGTEAFF. DNA for the CDR3: TGTGCCAGCAGCCCCGACAGGGGGGGGACTGAAGCTTTCTTT. This sequence joins TRBV9 and TRBJ1-1, with TRBD1 identical over 9 bases. V lost 4 bases to trimming and J lost 5 bases; unmatched junction nucleotides: 6. The length of the CDR3 is 14 residues. The germline V gene encodes CDR1 SGDLS and CDR2 YYNGEE. The full variable domain, its missing parts supplied by reference TRBV9 and TRBJ1-1, is DSGVTQTPKHLITATGQRVTLRCSPRSGDLSVYWYQQSLDQGLQFLIQYYNGEERAKGNILERFSAQQFPDLHSELNLSSLELGDSALYFCASSPDRGGTEAFFGQGTRLTVV.

The chain recombines TRBV7-9 with TRBJ1-1, with TRBD1 matching 7 bases. The germline V gene encodes CDR1 SEHNR and CDR2 FQNEAQ (reference sequence). Trimming removed 6 bases from V and 0 bases from J; junction bases left unmatched: 7. The CDR3 covers 15 residues. The CDR3 spells CASRPPGGLNTEAFF. The CDR3 coding sequence is TGTGCCAGCAGACCACCAGGGGGGTTGAACACTGAAGCTTTCTTT.

This clonotype was detected many times. This chain connects TRBV18 to TRBJ1-5; D unresolved. The germline V gene has CDR1 KGHSH and CDR2 LQKENI. The CDR3 contains 14 residues. The V end lost 5 bases, the J end lost 5 bases, and 13 bases lay between the germline ends. The CDR3, as DNA: TGTGCCAGCTCATCCCTTAGTAGAGATCAGCCCCAGCATTTT. Amino acid sequence: CASSSLSRDQPQHF. Together with reference TRBV18 and TRBJ1-5, the CDR3 gives the full variable domain: NAGVMQNPRHLVRRRGQEARLRCSPMKGHSHVYWYRQLPEEGLKFMVYLQKENIIDESGMPKERFSAEFPKEGPSILRIQQVVRGDSAAYFCASSSLSRDQPQHFGDGTRLSIL.

This clonotype was seen repeatedly, ten times or more. The CDR3 nucleotides read TGCAGTGCTAGCGGGACTGAAGTTAGTACCTCTAACTATGGCTACACCTTC. Protein: CSASGTEVSTSNYGYTF. This chain connects TRBV20-1 to TRBJ1-2; maybe TRBD1 (5 bases). The CDR3 is made up of 17 amino acids. Germline V gene lookup returns CDR1 DFQATT and CDR2 SNEGSKA (reference sequence). V shed 3 bases and J shed 0 bases, with 20 bases lying between them.

V gene TRBV5-1 combines with J gene TRBJ1-4; 10 bases are a match to TRBD1. After removal of 4 bases from V and 8 bases from J, the junction contained 8 bases not matched to a gene. Germline V gene sequence: CDR1 SGHRS, CDR2 YFSETQ. This CDR3 contains 15 residues. CDR3 sequence (DNA): TGCGCCAGCAGCGAGCGACAGGGGGCAGGGGAAAAACTGTTTTTT. Protein: CASSERQGAGEKLFF.

This clonotype was seen ten or more times. This sequence joins TRBV3-1 and TRBJ2-3; D not resolved. V lost 1 base to trimming and J lost 6 bases, with 5 bases between them. The germline CDR1 and CDR2 sequences are LGHDT and YNNKEL (reference sequence). The CDR3 runs to 12 residues. In nucleotides, the CDR3 is TGTGCCAGCAGCCAAGGAGGCGATACGCAGTATTTT. Encoded protein: CASSQGGDTQYF.

This clonotype was detected many times. The chain has TRBV2 and TRBJ2-4, with 11 bases aligning to TRBD1. Germline V gives CDR1 SNHLY, CDR2 FYNNEI. Trimming removed 3 bases from V and 8 bases from J; junction bases left unmatched: 6. The CDR3 length is 15 residues. CDR3 amino acids: CASSEGQGGFDIQYF. The CDR3 DNA reads as TGTGCCAGCAGTGAGGGACAGGGGGGTTTCGACATTCAGTACTTC.

This clonotype was counted at least ten times. V gene TRBV7-9 combines with J gene TRBJ2-5; D unclear. CDR1 is SEHNR, CDR2 FQNEAQ, per germline (reference sequence). This CDR3 spans 12 amino acids. V was shortened by 4 bases and J by 4 bases, with 7 bases between the two germline ends. The CDR3 nucleotides read TGTGCCAGCAGCTCCCTGGGAGAGACCCAGTACTTC. This sequence encodes CASSSLGETQYF.

This clonotype has at least ten counts. The rearrangement joins TRBV20-1 to TRBJ2-7; D not certain. V lost 5 bases and J 0 bases, leaving 11 bases between the germline ends. The CDR3 runs 13 residues. From germline, CDR1 is DFQATT and CDR2 SNEGSKA (reference sequence). The CDR3 DNA follows: TGCAGTGCTCGGAGACATGACTCCTACGAGCAGTACTTC. Translated, it gives CSARRHDSYEQYF.

The chain uses TRBV11-3 and TRBJ2-1, with 14 bases that match TRBD2. The CDR3 runs 17 residues. Germline-derived CDR1 and CDR2 are SGHNT and YENEEA. With V trimmed by 6 bases and J by 1 base, 5 bases remained unmatched. CDR3: CASSSGTSGRSYNEQFF. In DNA form, the CDR3 reads TGTGCCAGCAGTTCCGGGACTAGCGGGAGATCCTACAATGAGCAGTTCTTC.

This clonotype was seen repeatedly, ten times or more. This chain joins TRBV20-1 and TRBJ2-1; 14 nucleotides agree with TRBD2. CDR1 and CDR2 from the germline V gene are DFQATT and SNEGSKA (reference sequence). Trimming at V came to 3 bases and at J to 9 bases, leaving 4 bases not matched to a gene. CDR3 length: 14 amino acids. CDR3 in DNA: TGCAGTGCTAGTAGACTAGCGGGGGGGGGTGAGCAGTTCTTC. Translating gives CSASRLAGGGEQFF.

This clonotype occurred many times. The chain uses TRBV12-3 or TRBV12-4 and TRBJ1-3; no reliable D call. Trimming removed 3 bases at V and 3 bases at J, with 3 bases between. CDR3 length equals 12 residues. Written as DNA, the CDR3 is TGTGCCAGCAGTTTCCTTGGAAACACCATATATTTT. This gives the protein CASSFLGNTIYF.

There are many counts of this clonotype. This chain connects TRBV5-1 to TRBJ2-2; no reliable D call. The CDR3 is 14 residues long. Trimming shortened V by 1 base and J by 7 bases, and 11 bases separated the two germline ends. Looked up from germline, CDR1 is SGHRS and CDR2 is YFSETQ. This CDR3 reads CASSLTVSGGELFF. In DNA, the CDR3 is TGCGCCAGCAGCTTGACAGTCTCAGGCGGGGAGCTGTTTTTT.

This clonotype was seen ten or more times. V gene TRBV20-1 combines with J gene TRBJ1-1, with D possibly matching TRBD1 (6 bases). This CDR3 region has 13 residues. V was cut by 6 bases and J by 3 bases, with 14 bases left in between. CDR1 is DFQATT, CDR2 SNEGSKA, per germline (reference sequence). The CDR3 nucleotides are TGCAGTGCCAGTGCAGGGGCGTACACTGAAGCTTTCTTT. Protein: CSASAGAYTEAFF.

A word on this clonotype: A much more abundant neighbour one base away suggests this may be a read error. Without the conserved terminal phenylalanine or tryptophan, this CDR3 likely stems from a read error. The chain recombines TRBV11-2 with TRBJ2-1; 10 bases agree with TRBD2. Germline CDR1 SGHAT, CDR2 FQNNGV. The length of the CDR3 is 16 residues. V gave up 4 bases and J gave up 3 bases; unmatched junction bases: 6. The CDR3 DNA reads as TGTGCCAGCAGCTCAAGGACTAGCGGAATCTACAATGAGCAGTTCTGC. Protein: CASSSRTSGIYNEQFC.

This clonotype showed up many times. This sequence joins TRBV20-1 and TRBJ2-3, with D unresolved. The V gene lost 2 bases and the J gene lost 7 bases, with 13 bases spanning the gap. The CDR3 is 13 amino acids. Per the germline V gene, CDR1 is DFQATT and CDR2 is SNEGSKA (reference sequence). CDR3 residues: CSARITAANTQYF. CDR3 in DNA: TGCAGTGCTAGAATCACGGCCGCAAATACGCAGTATTTT.

This clonotype came up many times. This chain links TRBV5-1 with TRBJ2-3; 9 nucleotides match TRBD1. Germline CDR1 and CDR2: SGHRS and YFSETQ. The ends lost 6 bases at V and 5 bases at J; junction bases unmatched: 7. This CDR3 comprises 14 residues. CDR3 in amino acids: CASISGQGGDTQYF. CDR3 DNA: TGCGCCAGCATCTCGGGACAGGGTGGAGATACGCAGTATTTT. Full variable domain (outside the CDR3, taken from reference TRBV5-1 and TRBJ2-3): KAGVTQTPRYLIKTRGQQVTLSCSPISGHRSVSWYQQTPGQGLQFLFEYFSETQRNKGNFPGRFSGRQFSNSRSEMNVSTLELGDSALYLCASISGQGGDTQYFGPGTRLTVL.

The genes are TRBV5-1 and TRBJ2-1; the D is unclear. Germline CDR1 is SGHRS and CDR2 is YFSETQ. The CDR3 extends over 14 amino acids. Trimming left V 1 base short and J 1 base short, with 6 bases between. The CDR3 DNA reads TGCGCCAGCAGCTTGTTAGCTTCCTACAATGAGCAGTTCTTC. It yields the protein CASSLLASYNEQFF. Variable domain in full (rest from reference TRBV5-1 and TRBJ2-1): KAGVTQTPRYLIKTRGQQVTLSCSPISGHRSVSWYQQTPGQGLQFLFEYFSETQRNKGNFPGRFSGRQFSNSRSEMNVSTLELGDSALYLCASSLLASYNEQFFGPGTRLTVL.

The table lists this clonotype with many counts. One end of the junction is discordant with germline, which a read error may explain. This sequence joins TRBV10-3 and TRBJ2-2; 8 bases line up with TRBD1. The CDR3 length is 15 residues. Germline-derived CDR1 and CDR2 are ENHRY and SYGVKD. CDR3 nucleotide sequence: TGTGCCATCAGTTCAGGGGGCGCGAAGACCGGGGAGCTGTTTTTT. Translated: CAISSGGAKTGELFF.

This clonotype was recorded at least ten times. The gene calls are TRBV6-6 and TRBJ2-7, with 9 positions matching TRBD1. The germline V gene has CDR1 MNHNY and CDR2 SVGAGI (reference sequence). Trimming removed 6 bases from V and 3 bases from J; junction bases left unmatched: 3. The CDR3 spans 13 residues. The CDR3 DNA follows: TGTGCCAGCAGGGGGACAGGGAACTACGAGCAGTACTTC. Translated, it gives CASRGTGNYEQYF.

About this clonotype: A read error is possible here, since a much larger clone lies one base away. J is TRBJ1-1 and V is TRBV20-1; no clear D gene. In germline, CDR1 is DFQATT, CDR2 SNEGSKA (reference sequence). The CDR3 has 13 amino acids. The CDR3 loop reads CSDRDSANTEAFF. In DNA, the CDR3 is TGCAGTGATAGAGATTCCGCGAACACTGAAGCTTTCTTT.